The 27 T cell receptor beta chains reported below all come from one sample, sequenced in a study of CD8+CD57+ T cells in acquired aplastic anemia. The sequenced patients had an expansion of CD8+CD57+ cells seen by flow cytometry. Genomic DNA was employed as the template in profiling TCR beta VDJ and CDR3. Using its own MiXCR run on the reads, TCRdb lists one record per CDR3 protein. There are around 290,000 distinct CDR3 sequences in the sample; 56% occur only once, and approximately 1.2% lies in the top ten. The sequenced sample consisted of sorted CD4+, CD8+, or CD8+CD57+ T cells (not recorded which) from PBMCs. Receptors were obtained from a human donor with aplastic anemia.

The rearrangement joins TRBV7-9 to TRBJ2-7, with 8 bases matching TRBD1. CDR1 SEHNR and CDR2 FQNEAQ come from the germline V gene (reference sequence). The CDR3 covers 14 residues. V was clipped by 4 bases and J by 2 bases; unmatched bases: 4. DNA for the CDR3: TGTGCCAGCAGCTGGACAGGGACTCCCTACGAGCAGTACTTC. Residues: CASSWTGTPYEQYF.

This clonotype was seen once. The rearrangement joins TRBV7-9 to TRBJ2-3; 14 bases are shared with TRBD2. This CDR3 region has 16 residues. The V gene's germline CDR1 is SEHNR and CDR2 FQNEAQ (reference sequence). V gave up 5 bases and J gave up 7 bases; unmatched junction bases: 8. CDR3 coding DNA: TGTGCCAGCAGCCCGGGACTAGCGGGGGAATCTAATACGCAGTATTTT. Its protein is CASSPGLAGESNTQYF.

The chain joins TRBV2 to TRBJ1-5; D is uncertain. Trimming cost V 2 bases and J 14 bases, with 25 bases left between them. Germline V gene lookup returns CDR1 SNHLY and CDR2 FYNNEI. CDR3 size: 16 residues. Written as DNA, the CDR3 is TGTGCCAGCAGTGAAAGGTCGGGAGGCAGGACTTCGGCCGAGCATTTT. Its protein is CASSERSGGRTSAEHF. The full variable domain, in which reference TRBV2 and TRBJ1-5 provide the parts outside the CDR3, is EPEVTQTPSHQVTQMGQEVILRCVPISNHLYFYWYRQILGQKVEFLVSFYNNEISEKSEIFDDQFSVERPDGSNFTLKIRSTKLEDSAMYFCASSERSGGRTSAEHFGDGTRLSIL.

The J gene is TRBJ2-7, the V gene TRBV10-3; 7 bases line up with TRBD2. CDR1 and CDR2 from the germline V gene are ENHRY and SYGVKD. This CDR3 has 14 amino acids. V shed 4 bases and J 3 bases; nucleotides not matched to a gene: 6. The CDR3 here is CAISGTGTIYEQYF. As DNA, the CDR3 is TGTGCCATCAGTGGTACCGGGACTATCTACGAGCAGTACTTC.

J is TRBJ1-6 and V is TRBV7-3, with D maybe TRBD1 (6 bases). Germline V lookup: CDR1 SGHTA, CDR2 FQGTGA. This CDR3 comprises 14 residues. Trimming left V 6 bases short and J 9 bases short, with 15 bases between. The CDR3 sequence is CASRQGAGISPLHF. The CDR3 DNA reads TGTGCCAGCAGACAGGGCGCGGGTATTTCACCCCTCCACTTT.

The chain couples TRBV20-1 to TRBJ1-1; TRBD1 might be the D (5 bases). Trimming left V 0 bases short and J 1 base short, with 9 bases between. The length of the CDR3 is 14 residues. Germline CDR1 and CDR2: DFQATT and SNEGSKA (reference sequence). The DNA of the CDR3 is TGCAGTGCTAGAGACCAAACAGGGAACACTGAAGCTTTCTTT. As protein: CSARDQTGNTEAFF.

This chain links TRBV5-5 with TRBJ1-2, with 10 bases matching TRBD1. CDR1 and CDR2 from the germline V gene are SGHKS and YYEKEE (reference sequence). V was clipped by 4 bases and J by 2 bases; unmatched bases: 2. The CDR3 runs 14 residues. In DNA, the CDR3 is TGTGCCAGCAGCGTGGGACAGGGGAACTATGGCTACACCTTC. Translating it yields CASSVGQGNYGYTF.

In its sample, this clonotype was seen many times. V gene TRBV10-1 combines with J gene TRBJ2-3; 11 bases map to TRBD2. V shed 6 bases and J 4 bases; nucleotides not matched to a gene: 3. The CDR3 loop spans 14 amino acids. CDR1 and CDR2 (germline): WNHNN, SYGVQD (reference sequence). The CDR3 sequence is CASSPSGRPDTQYF. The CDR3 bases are TGCGCCAGCAGCCCTAGCGGGAGGCCAGATACGCAGTATTTT.

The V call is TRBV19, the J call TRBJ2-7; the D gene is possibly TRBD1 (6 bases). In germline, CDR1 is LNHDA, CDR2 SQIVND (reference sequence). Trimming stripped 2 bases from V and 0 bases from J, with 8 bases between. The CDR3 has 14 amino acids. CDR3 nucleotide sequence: TGTGCCAGTAGTATAATGACAGGCTCCTACGAGCAGTACTTC. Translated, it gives CASSIMTGSYEQYF.

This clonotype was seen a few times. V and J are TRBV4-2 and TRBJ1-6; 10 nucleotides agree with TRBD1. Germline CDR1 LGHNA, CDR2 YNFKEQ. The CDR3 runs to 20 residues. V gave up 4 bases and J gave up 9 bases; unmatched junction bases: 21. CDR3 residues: CASSLGPGTGDLAVRSPLHF. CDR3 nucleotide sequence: TGTGCCAGCAGCCTTGGCCCCGGGACAGGGGACCTTGCGGTTCGTTCACCCCTCCACTTT.

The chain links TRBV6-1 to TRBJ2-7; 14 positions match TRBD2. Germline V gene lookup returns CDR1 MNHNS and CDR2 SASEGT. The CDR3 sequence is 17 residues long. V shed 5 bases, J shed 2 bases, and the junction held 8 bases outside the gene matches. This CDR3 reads CASSYGRLAGGPYEQYF. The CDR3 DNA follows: TGTGCCAGCAGTTACGGTCGACTAGCGGGAGGGCCCTACGAGCAGTACTTC.

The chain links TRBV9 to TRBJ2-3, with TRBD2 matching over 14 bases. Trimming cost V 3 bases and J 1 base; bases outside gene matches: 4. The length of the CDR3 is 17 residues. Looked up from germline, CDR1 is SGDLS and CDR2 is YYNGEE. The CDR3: CASSALGLAGGTDTQYF. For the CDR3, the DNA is TGTGCCAGCAGCGCGTTGGGACTAGCGGGGGGCACAGATACGCAGTATTTT.

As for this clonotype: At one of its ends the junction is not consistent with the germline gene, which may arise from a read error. CDR3 sequence: CASSLVSGGETQHF. In DNA form, the CDR3 reads TGTGCCAGCAGCTTAGTTTCGGGCGGGGAGACCCAGCATTTT. V and J are TRBV4-1 and TRBJ1-5, with D hard to call. The CDR3 has 14 residues. In germline, CDR1 is MGHRA, CDR2 YSYEKL.

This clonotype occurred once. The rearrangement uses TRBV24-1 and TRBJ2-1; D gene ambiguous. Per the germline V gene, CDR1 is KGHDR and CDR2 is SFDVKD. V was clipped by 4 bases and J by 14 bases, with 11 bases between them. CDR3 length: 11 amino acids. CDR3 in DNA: TGTGCCACCAGTGACGGCCGGAATGAGTTCTTC. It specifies CATSDGRNEFF.

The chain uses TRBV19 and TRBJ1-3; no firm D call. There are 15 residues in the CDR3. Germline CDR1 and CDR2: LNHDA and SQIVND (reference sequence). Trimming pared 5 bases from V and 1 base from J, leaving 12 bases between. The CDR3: CASSAHWDSGNTIYF. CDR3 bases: TGTGCCAGTAGTGCACATTGGGATTCTGGAAACACCATATATTTT.

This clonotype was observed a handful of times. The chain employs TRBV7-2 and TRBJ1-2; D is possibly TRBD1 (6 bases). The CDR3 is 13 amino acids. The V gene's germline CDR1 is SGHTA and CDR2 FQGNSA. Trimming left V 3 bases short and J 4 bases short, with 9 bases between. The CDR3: CASSFSQGYGYTF. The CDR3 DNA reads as TGTGCCAGCAGCTTCTCACAGGGCTATGGCTACACCTTC. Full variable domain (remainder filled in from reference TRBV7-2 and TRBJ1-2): GAGVSQSPSNKVTEKGKDVELRCDPISGHTALYWYRQSLGQGLEFLIYFQGNSAPDKSGLPSDRFSAERTGGSVSTLTIQRTQQEDSAVYLCASSFSQGYGYTFGSGTRLTVV.

DNA of the CDR3: TGCAGCGTGCCGAGCGGGGGACGCACAGATACGCAGTATTTT. Residues: CSVPSGGRTDTQYF. This rearrangement joins TRBV29-1 to TRBJ2-3, with 8 nucleotides matching TRBD2. The CDR3 loop spans 14 amino acids. The germline gives CDR1 SQVTM, CDR2 ANQGSEA. The J segment lost 1 base and the V segment lost 6 bases, leaving 6 bases of the junction unmatched.

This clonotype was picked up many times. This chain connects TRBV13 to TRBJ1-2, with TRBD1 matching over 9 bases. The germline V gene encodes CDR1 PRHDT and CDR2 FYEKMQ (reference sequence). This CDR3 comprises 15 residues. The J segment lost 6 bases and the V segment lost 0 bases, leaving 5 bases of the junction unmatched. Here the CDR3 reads CASSLGDRGLHGYTF. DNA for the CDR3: TGTGCCAGCAGCTTAGGGGACAGGGGACTCCATGGCTACACCTTC.

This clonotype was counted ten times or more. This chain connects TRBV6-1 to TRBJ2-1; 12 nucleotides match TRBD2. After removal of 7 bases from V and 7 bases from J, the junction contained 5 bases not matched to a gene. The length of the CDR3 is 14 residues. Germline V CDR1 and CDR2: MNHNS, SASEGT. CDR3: CASTLTSGRNEQFF. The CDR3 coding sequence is TGTGCCAGCACCCTGACTAGCGGGAGAAATGAGCAGTTCTTC.

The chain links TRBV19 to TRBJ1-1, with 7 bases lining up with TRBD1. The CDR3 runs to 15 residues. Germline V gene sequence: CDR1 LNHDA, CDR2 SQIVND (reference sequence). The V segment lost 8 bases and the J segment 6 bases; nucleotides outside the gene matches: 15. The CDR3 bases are TGTGCCAGTGAATCCGGGACAGTTCGGCGGTCTGAAGCTTTCTTT. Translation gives CASESGTVRRSEAFF. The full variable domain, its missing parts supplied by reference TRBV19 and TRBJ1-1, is DGGITQSPKYLFRKEGQNVTLSCEQNLNHDAMYWYRQDPGQGLRLIYYSQIVNDFQKGDIAEGYSVSREKKESFPLTVTSAQKNPTAFYLCASESGTVRRSEAFFGQGTRLTVV.

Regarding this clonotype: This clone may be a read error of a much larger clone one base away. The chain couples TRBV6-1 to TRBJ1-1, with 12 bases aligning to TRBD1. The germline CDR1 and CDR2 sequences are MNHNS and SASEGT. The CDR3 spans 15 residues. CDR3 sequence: CASSGRGTGGTEVFF. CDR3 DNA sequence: TGTGCCAGCAGTGGTCGGGGGACAGGGGGCACTGAAGTTTTCTTT.

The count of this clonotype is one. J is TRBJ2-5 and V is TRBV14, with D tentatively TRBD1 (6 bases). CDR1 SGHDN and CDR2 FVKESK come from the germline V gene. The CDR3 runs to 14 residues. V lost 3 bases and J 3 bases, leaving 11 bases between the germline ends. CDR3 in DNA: TGTGCCAGCAGCCAGGACAGATCAGAAGAGACCCAGTACTTC. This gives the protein CASSQDRSEETQYF. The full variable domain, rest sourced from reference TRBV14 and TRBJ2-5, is EAGVTQFPSHSVIEKGQTVTLRCDPISGHDNLYWYRRVMGKEIKFLLHFVKESKQDESGMPNNRFLAERTGGTYSTLKVQPAELEDSGVYFCASSQDRSEETQYFGPGTRLLVL.

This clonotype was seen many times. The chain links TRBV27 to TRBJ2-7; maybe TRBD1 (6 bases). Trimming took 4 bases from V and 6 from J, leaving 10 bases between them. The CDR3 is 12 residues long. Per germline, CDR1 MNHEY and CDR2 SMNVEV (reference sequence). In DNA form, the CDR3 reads TGTGCCAGCAGTTCAGGGGTGGGCGAGCAGTACTTC. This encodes CASSSGVGEQYF.

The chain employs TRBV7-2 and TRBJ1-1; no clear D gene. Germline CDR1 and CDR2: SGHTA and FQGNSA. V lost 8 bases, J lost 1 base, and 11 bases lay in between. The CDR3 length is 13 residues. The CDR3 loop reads CASHRTRNTEAFF. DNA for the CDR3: TGTGCCAGCCACCGTACGAGGAACACTGAAGCTTTCTTT.

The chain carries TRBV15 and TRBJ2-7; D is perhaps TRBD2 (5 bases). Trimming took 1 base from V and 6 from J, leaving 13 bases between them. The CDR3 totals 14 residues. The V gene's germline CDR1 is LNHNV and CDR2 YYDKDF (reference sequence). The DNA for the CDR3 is TGTGCCACCAGCAGAGGTCGGTGGGAGACCGAGCAGTACTTC. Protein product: CATSRGRWETEQYF.

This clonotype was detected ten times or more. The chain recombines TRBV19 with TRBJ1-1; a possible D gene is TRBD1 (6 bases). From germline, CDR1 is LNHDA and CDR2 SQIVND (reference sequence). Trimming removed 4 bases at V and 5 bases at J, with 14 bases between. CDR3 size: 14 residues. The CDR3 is CASSNTRRGTEAFF. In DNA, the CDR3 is TGTGCCAGTAGTAATACCCGAAGGGGGACTGAAGCTTTCTTT.

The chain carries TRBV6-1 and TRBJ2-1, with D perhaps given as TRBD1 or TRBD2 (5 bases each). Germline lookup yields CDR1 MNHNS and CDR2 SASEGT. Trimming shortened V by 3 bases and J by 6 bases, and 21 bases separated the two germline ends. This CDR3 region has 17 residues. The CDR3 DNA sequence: TGTGCCAGCAGTGAGCCCGGGGCTCCCTCCCACGGCAATGAGCAGTTCTTC. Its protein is CASSEPGAPSHGNEQFF.